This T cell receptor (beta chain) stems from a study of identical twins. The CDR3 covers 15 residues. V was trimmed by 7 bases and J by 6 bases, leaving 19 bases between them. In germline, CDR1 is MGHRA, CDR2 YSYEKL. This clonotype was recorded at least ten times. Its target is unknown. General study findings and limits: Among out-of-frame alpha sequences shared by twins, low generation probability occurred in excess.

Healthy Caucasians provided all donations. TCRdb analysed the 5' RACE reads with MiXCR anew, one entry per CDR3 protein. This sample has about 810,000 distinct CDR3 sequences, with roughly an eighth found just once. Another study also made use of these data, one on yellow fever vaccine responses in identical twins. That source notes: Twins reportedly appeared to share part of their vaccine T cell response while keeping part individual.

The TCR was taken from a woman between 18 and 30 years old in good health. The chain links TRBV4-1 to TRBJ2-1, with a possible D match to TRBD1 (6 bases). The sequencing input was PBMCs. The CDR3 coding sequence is TGCGCCAGCATGCCCCCAGGGGCGCAAGTCAATGAGCAGTTCTTC. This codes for CASMPPGAQVNEQFF.